Listed here are 10 T cell receptor beta chains from one sample, sequenced in a study of cytomegalovirus exposure and HLA in healthy donors. Assay: immunoSEQ multiplex PCR; the TCRdb copy retains only in-frame clones and omits some. The sample includes some 170,000 clones, approximately 86% of them seen just once. The sequenced sample consisted of PBMCs. These receptors all stem from a man younger than 35 in good health and CMV-seropositive.

This clone was recorded a few times. This chain uses TRBV5-6 with TRBJ2-7, with D hard to call. V was trimmed by 3 bases and J by 6 bases, leaving 7 bases between them. Germline values: CDR1 SGHDT, CDR2 YYEEEE. This CDR3 has 11 residues. For the CDR3, the DNA is TGTGCCAGCAGCTATACTACCGAGCAGTACTTC. It translates to CASSYTTEQYF.

The chain recombines TRBV30 with TRBJ2-7; maybe TRBD2 (5 bases). Trimming stripped 1 base from V and 3 bases from J, with 10 bases between. Germline CDR1 and CDR2: GTSNPN and SVGIG (reference sequence). The CDR3 totals 13 residues. CDR3 DNA sequence: TGTGCCTGGAGTGCGGGATTTAACTACGAGCAGTACTTC. Protein product: CAWSAGFNYEQYF.

V and J are TRBV6-1 and TRBJ2-2, with TRBD2 matching 8 bases. The germline CDR1 and CDR2 sequences are MNHNS and SASEGT. There are 15 residues in the CDR3. V shed 4 bases, J shed 3 bases, and the junction held 4 bases outside the gene matches. CDR3 in DNA: TGTGCCAGCAGTGGGACTAGCTTTTACACCGGGGAGCTGTTTTTT. Amino acid sequence: CASSGTSFYTGELFF.

This clone was recorded once. This chain joins TRBV19 and TRBJ2-5; 8 positions match TRBD1. Unmatched junction bases numbered 9, after V lost 4 bases and J lost 5 bases. Germline V gene sequence: CDR1 LNHDA, CDR2 SQIVND (reference sequence). The length of the CDR3 is 15 residues. DNA for the CDR3: TGTGCCAGTAGTAGGGGGCAGGGGGCAGGGGAGACCCAGTACTTC. Translation gives CASSRGQGAGETQYF.

The V call is TRBV6-5, the J call TRBJ1-3; 8 bases align to TRBD1. Germline V gene data show CDR1 as MNHEY and CDR2 as SVGAGI. This CDR3 is built from 14 residues. The V gene end was trimmed by 8 bases and the J gene end by 2 bases; junction bases not matched to a gene: 5. The CDR3 sequence is CASGPGGAGNTIYF. The CDR3 DNA reads as TGTGCCAGCGGACCAGGGGGCGCTGGAAACACCATATATTTT.

This chain joins TRBV5-4 and TRBJ1-2; weak D call: TRBD1 (6 bases). The CDR3 loop spans 13 amino acids. Germline CDR1 SGHNT, CDR2 YYREEE (reference sequence). V was pared by 6 bases and J by 5 bases, with 14 bases between. The chain's CDR3 is CASKIQGGYGYTF. The CDR3, as DNA: TGTGCCAGCAAGATACAGGGAGGGTATGGCTACACCTTC. The whole variable domain, remainder taken from reference TRBV5-4 and TRBJ1-2, is ETGVTQSPTHLIKTRGQQVTLRCSSQSGHNTVSWYQQALGQGPQFIFQYYREEENGRGNFPPRFSGLQFPNYSSELNVNALELDDSALYLCASKIQGGYGYTFGSGTRLTVV.

The chain combines TRBV6-5 with TRBJ1-2; D ambiguous. Trimming pared 6 bases from V and 2 bases from J, leaving 10 bases between. There are 13 residues in the CDR3. The germline CDR1 and CDR2 sequences are MNHEY and SVGAGI. The CDR3 loop reads CASSFDFNYGYTF. CDR3 nucleotides: TGTGCCAGCAGCTTTGACTTCAACTATGGCTACACCTTC.

This chain joins TRBV6-1 and TRBJ2-5; D unresolved. V shed 2 bases and J shed 1 base, with 8 bases lying between them. The CDR3 is 14 amino acids. Germline V CDR1 and CDR2: MNHNS, SASEGT. In DNA form, the CDR3 reads TGTGCCAGCAGTGAATACAGAATCCAAGAGACCCAGTACTTC. Translating gives CASSEYRIQETQYF.

The J gene is TRBJ2-7, the V gene TRBV7-2; D not resolved. CDR3 length equals 15 residues. V was clipped by 0 bases and J by 2 bases, with 11 bases between them. Germline CDR1 is SGHTA and CDR2 is FQGNSA. The CDR3 DNA is TGTGCCAGCAGCTTAGCTGCTTTACAGACCTACGAGCAGTACTTC. Amino acids: CASSLAALQTYEQYF.

CDR3 residues: CASSSTGAYEQYF. CDR3 DNA: TGCGCCAGCAGCTCAACCGGGGCCTACGAGCAGTACTTC. The chain employs TRBV5-1 and TRBJ2-7, with D maybe TRBD2 (5 bases). Trimming shortened V by 3 bases and J by 2 bases, and 9 bases separated the two germline ends. This CDR3 comprises 13 residues. CDR1 is SGHRS and CDR2 is YFSETQ in the germline V gene.